This T cell receptor beta chain was found in a study of blood T cell repertoires in COVID-19. Across the study: Researchers got acute and convalescent COVID-19 samples from the United States, Italy and Spain. PBMCs, B-cell-depleted T cells, or T cells provided the cDNA or gDNA that made up the material.

Method: immunoSEQ multiplex PCR; TCRdb's copy keeps in-frame clones and lacks some. Counted here are some 70,000 clones, 90% occurring once; the ten biggest clones make up more than 0.4%. Germline V lookup: CDR1 SGHTS, CDR2 YDEGEE. V lost 5 bases, J lost 0 bases, and 11 bases stayed unmatched. The CDR3 contains 17 residues. Seattle patients were enrolled during active infection and followed longitudinally. The clonotype originates from a man over 45 with COVID-19, enrolled during active disease. Sequencing was carried out using peripheral blood. This chain links TRBV5-8 with TRBJ1-1, with TRBD1 identical over 9 bases. CDR3 in DNA: TGTGCCAGCAGTCATATGGTCCGGACAGGGGTGAACACTGAAGCTTTCTTT. Residues: CASSHMVRTGVNTEAFF.